A selection of T cell receptor beta chains follows, all from one sample in a study of cytomegalovirus exposure and HLA in healthy donors. Profiled with immunoSEQ multiplex PCR; TCRdb holds only in-frame clones, not every one. The sample has around 130,000 clones, 55% to 75% seen once. Sequencing was carried out using PBMCs. These receptors were taken from a man between 25 and 39 years old in good health and CMV-seropositive. CDR3s include the opening cysteine and the closing phenylalanine or tryptophan. The order of the fields is J gene, clone size, D gene, CDR3 length, V gene, CDR3 protein, CDR3 DNA. D genes are given only for firm matches. Not all rows give a size; the values are once, few, many and, for expanded clones, a class.

J gene: TRBJ2-7; clone size: .; D gene: .; CDR3 length: 15; V gene: TRBV28; CDR3 protein: CASSFDRRGVYEQYF; CDR3 DNA: TGTGCCAGCAGTTTCGACAGAAGAGGTGTCTACGAGCAGTACTTC
J gene: TRBJ2-7; clone size: .; D gene: TRBD2; CDR3 length: 16; V gene: TRBV15; CDR3 protein: CATSRDPREGSYEQYF; CDR3 DNA: TGTGCCACCAGCAGAGATCCCCGGGAGGGGTCCTACGAGCAGTACTTC
J gene: TRBJ2-2; clone size: .; D gene: .; CDR3 length: 14; V gene: TRBV7-9; CDR3 protein: CASSLLATTGELFF; CDR3 DNA: TGTGCCAGCAGCTTACTAGCAACCACCGGGGAGCTGTTTTTT
J gene: TRBJ2-5; clone size: .; D gene: TRBD1; CDR3 length: 14; V gene: TRBV5-1; CDR3 protein: CASSAGTGKETQYF; CDR3 DNA: TGCGCCAGCAGCGCCGGGACAGGGAAAGAGACCCAGTACTTC
J gene: TRBJ1-2; clone size: .; D gene: .; CDR3 length: 13; V gene: TRBV25-1; CDR3 protein: CASSDEDSDGYTF; CDR3 DNA: TGTGCCAGCAGTGATGAGGACAGCGACGGCTACACCTTC
J gene: TRBJ2-1; clone size: .; D gene: TRBD2; CDR3 length: 10; V gene: TRBV6-6; CDR3 protein: CASSGRMQFF; CDR3 DNA: TGTGCCAGCAGCGGGAGGATGCAGTTCTTC
J gene: TRBJ2-1; clone size: .; D gene: TRBD2; CDR3 length: 18; V gene: TRBV5-4; CDR3 protein: CASSSGGAGVLGNNEQFF; CDR3 DNA: TGTGCCAGCAGCTCGGGGGGGGCGGGAGTACTTGGGAACAATGAGCAGTTCTTC
J gene: TRBJ2-7; clone size: .; D gene: .; CDR3 length: 14; V gene: TRBV18; CDR3 protein: CASSPSTFGYEQYF; CDR3 DNA: TGTGCCAGCTCACCAAGCACTTTCGGGTACGAGCAGTACTTC
J gene: TRBJ2-3; clone size: .; D gene: .; CDR3 length: 15; V gene: TRBV18; CDR3 protein: CASSPIQAGLDTQYF; CDR3 DNA: TGTGCCAGCTCACCAATCCAGGCAGGGTTAGATACGCAGTATTTT
J gene: TRBJ2-3; clone size: .; D gene: .; CDR3 length: 17; V gene: TRBV21-1; CDR3 protein: CASSKRCGRRGTDTQYF; CDR3 DNA: TGTGCCAGCAGCAAACGGTGCGGGAGAAGGGGTACAGATACGCAGTATTTT
J gene: TRBJ2-6; clone size: .; D gene: .; CDR3 length: 18; V gene: TRBV5-1; CDR3 protein: CASSLDPQISSGANVLTF; CDR3 DNA: TGCGCCAGCAGCTTGGATCCTCAGATAAGCTCTGGGGCCAACGTCCTGACTTTC
J gene: TRBJ2-7; clone size: few; D gene: .; CDR3 length: 14; V gene: TRBV6-1; CDR3 protein: CASIRRGVEDEQYF; CDR3 DNA: TGTGCCAGTATACGGAGGGGAGTTGAGGACGAGCAGTACTTC
J gene: TRBJ2-7; clone size: few; D gene: TRBD1; CDR3 length: 13; V gene: TRBV7-3; CDR3 protein: CASSLTGRYEQYF; CDR3 DNA: TGTGCCAGCAGCTTGACAGGGCGCTACGAGCAGTACTTC
J gene: TRBJ2-7; clone size: .; D gene: TRBD2; CDR3 length: 15; V gene: TRBV7-8; CDR3 protein: CASSRQRETRYEQYF; CDR3 DNA: TGTGCCAGCAGCAGACAGCGGGAGACCCGCTACGAGCAGTACTTC
J gene: TRBJ2-3; clone size: once; D gene: .; CDR3 length: 12; V gene: TRBV18; CDR3 protein: CASSPDRDTQYF; CDR3 DNA: TGTGCCAGCTCACCAGACAGAGATACGCAGTATTTT
J gene: TRBJ2-7; clone size: few; D gene: .; CDR3 length: 14; V gene: TRBV13; CDR3 protein: CASSLGRDWYEQYF; CDR3 DNA: TGTGCCAGCAGCTTAGGGCGGGACTGGTACGAGCAGTACTTC
J gene: TRBJ2-7; clone size: .; D gene: TRBD2; CDR3 length: 14; V gene: TRBV11-2; CDR3 protein: CASSLREGQYEQYF; CDR3 DNA: TGTGCCAGCAGCTTGCGGGAGGGCCAGTACGAGCAGTACTTC
J gene: TRBJ2-7; clone size: .; D gene: .; CDR3 length: 12; V gene: TRBV6-5; CDR3 protein: CASSYLGGEQYF; CDR3 DNA: TGTGCCAGCAGTTACTTGGGGGGCGAGCAGTACTTC
J gene: TRBJ2-2; clone size: few; D gene: TRBD2; CDR3 length: 14; V gene: TRBV19; CDR3 protein: CASNSGRETGELFF; CDR3 DNA: TGTGCCAGCAATAGCGGGAGGGAAACCGGGGAGCTGTTTTTT